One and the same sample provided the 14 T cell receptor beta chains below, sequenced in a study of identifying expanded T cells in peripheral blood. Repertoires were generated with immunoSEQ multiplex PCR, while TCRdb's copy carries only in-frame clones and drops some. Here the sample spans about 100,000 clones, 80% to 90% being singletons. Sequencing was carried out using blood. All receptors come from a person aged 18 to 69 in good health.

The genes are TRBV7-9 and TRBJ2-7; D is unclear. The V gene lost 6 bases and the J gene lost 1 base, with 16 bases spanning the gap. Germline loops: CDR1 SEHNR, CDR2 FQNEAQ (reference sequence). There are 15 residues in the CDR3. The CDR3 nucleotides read TGTGCCAGCAGTGAATCCGTAGTTCCGTCCTACGAGCAGTACTTC. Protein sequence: CASSESVVPSYEQYF.

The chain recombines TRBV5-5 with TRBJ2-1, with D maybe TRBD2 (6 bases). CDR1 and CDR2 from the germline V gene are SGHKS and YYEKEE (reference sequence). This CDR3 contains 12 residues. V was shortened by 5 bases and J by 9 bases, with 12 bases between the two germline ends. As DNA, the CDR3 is TGTGCCAGCAGTACGGCGGGGTTTGAGCAGTTCTTC. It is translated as CASSTAGFEQFF.

CDR3 coding DNA: TGTGCCAGCAGAGCTCTGGAGCCCCGAGGCGAGCAGTACTTC. Amino acids: CASRALEPRGEQYF. This sequence joins TRBV6-6 and TRBJ2-7; no firm D call. Germline CDR1 and CDR2: MNHNY and SVGAGI (reference sequence). This CDR3 has 14 amino acids. The ends were cut back, 6 bases at V and 6 bases at J, with 18 bases in the middle.

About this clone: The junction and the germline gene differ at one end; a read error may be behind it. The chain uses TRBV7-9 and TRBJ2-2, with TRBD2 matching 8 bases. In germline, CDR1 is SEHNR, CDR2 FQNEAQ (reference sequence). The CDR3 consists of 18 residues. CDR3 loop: CASSLRGIAGPNTGELFF. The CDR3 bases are TGTGCCAGCAGCTTAAGGGGTATAGCGGGACCGAATACCGGGGAGCTGTTTTTT.

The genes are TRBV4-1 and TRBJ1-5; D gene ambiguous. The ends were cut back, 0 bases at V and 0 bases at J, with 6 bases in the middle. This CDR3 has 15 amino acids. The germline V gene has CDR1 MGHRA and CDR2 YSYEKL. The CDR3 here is CASSQDRNSNQPQHF. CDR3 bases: TGCGCCAGCAGCCAAGACAGGAATAGCAATCAGCCCCAGCATTTT.

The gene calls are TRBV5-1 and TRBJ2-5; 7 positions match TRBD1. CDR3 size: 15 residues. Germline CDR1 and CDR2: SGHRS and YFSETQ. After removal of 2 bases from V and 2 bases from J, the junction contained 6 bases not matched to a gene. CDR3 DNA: TGCGCCAGCAGCTTCCTCACAGGGGCGCAAGAGACCCAGTACTTC. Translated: CASSFLTGAQETQYF.

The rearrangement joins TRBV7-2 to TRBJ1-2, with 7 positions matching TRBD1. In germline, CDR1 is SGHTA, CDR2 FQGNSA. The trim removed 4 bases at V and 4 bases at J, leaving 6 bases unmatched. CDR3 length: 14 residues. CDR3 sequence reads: CASSWRDSLYGYTF. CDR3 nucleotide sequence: TGTGCCAGCAGCTGGCGGGACAGTCTCTATGGCTACACCTTC. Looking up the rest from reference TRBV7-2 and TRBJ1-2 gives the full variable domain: GAGVSQSPSNKVTEKGKDVELRCDPISGHTALYWYRQSLGQGLEFLIYFQGNSAPDKSGLPSDRFSAERTGGSVSTLTIQRTQQEDSAVYLCASSWRDSLYGYTFGSGTRLTVV.

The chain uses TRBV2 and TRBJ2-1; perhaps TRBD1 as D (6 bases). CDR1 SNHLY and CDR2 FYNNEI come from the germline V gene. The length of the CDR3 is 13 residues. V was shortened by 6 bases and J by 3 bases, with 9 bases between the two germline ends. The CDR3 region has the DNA TGTGCCAGCAGCTTGGACAGCTACAATGAGCAGTTCTTC. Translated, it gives CASSLDSYNEQFF. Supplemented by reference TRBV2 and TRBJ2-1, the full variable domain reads EPEVTQTPSHQVTQMGQEVILRCVPISNHLYFYWYRQILGQKVEFLVSFYNNEISEKSEIFDDQFSVERPDGSNFTLKIRSTKLEDSAMYFCASSLDSYNEQFFGPGTRLTVL.

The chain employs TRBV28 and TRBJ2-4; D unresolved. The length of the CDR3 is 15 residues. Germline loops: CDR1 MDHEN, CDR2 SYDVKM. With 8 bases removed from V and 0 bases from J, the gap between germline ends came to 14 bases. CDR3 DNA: TGTGCCAGCTCCCTCTATGGGCTAGCCAAAAACATTCAGTACTTC. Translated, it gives CASSLYGLAKNIQYF.

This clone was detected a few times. CDR3 sequence reads: CASSYGSHQLFF. The CDR3 DNA follows: TGCGCCAGCAGCTACGGGTCACACCAACTGTTTTTT. This chain links TRBV4-1 with TRBJ1-4; D uncertain. The CDR3 runs 12 residues. The V end lost 5 bases, the J end lost 12 bases, and 13 bases lay between the germline ends. CDR1 and CDR2 from the germline V gene are MGHRA and YSYEKL.

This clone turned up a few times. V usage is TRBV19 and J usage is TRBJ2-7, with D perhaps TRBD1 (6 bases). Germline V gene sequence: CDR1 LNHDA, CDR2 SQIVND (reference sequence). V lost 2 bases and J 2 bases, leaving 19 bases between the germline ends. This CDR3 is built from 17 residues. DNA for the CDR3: TGTGCCAGTAGTATATATGCGTGGGACACTCGCCCCTACGAGCAGTACTTC. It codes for CASSIYAWDTRPYEQYF. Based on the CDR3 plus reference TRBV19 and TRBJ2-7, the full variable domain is DGGITQSPKYLFRKEGQNVTLSCEQNLNHDAMYWYRQDPGQGLRLIYYSQIVNDFQKGDIAEGYSVSREKKESFPLTVTSAQKNPTAFYLCASSIYAWDTRPYEQYFGPGTRLTVT.

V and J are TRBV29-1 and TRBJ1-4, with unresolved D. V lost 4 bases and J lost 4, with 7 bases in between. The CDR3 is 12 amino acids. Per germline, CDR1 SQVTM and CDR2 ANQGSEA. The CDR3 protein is CSVGQFNEKLFF. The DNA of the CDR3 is TGCAGCGTTGGGCAGTTTAATGAAAAACTGTTTTTT.

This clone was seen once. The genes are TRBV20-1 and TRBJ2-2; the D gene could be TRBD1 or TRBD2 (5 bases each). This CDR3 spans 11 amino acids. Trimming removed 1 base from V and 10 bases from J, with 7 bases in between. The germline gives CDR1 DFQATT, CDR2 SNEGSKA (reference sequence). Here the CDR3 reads CSARGGAELFF. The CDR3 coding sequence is TGCAGTGCTAGAGGAGGGGCGGAGCTGTTTTTT.

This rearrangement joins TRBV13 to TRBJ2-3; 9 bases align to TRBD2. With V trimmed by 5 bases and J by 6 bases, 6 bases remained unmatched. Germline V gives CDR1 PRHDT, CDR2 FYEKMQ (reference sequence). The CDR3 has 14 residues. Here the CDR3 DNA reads TGTGCCAGCAGCCCAGCGGGGGGAGGGGATACGCAGTATTTT. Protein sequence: CASSPAGGGDTQYF.